The source of this T cell receptor beta chain is a study of T-cell reconstitution after alpha-beta-depleted transplantation in children. Notes on this clonotype: Its antigen is undetermined. At one end, the junction sequence differs from germline, possibly due to a read error.

Study-wide results and limits: T-cell counts and diversity were attributed mostly to newly produced T cells one year after transplant.

The CDR3 is made up of 18 amino acids. Unique molecular identifiers were used to barcode this TCRbeta library. TCRdb reprocessed the PCR reads with MiXCR, giving one entry per CDR3 protein. This sample has roughly 100,000 distinct CDR3 sequences; 5% to 6% occur once, and the top ten carry about 6%. The genes are TRBV12-3 or TRBV12-4 and TRBJ2-1; 10 nucleotides line up with TRBD2. Sequenced here: PBMCs, mostly from graft donor cells, sampled 60 days after TCRalphabeta/CD19-depleted stem cell transplant. This receptor was obtained from a female patient between 2 and 15 years old who had a stem cell transplant for Fanconi anemia, so the T cells may come from the graft donor. CDR3 region: CAISLTGRAGGRYNEQFF. The CDR3 coding sequence is TGTGCCATCAGTTTAACCGGACGAGCGGGGGGGAGGTATAATGAGCAGTTCTTC.